This T cell receptor beta chain was identified during a study of blood T cell repertoires in COVID-19 (dated by TCRdb to the early 2020s). The study in broad terms: Collaborator samples came from the United States, Italy and Spain and covered acute and convalescent phases of COVID-19. Deeply sampled blood TCRbeta repertoires from subjects exposed to, actively infected with, or recovered from COVID-19 were included in the dataset. Where available, HLA class I and class II types were obtained from metadata supplied by the sample provider rather than from assay-based typing. A de-identified subject ID, COVID-19 status, age in years and sex were almost always included in the sample metadata. The samples were drawn from two sources: the first 160 participants of the ongoing ImmuneRACE study, and some 1,300 subjects contributed by 6 global collaborators. The repertoires were released in a freely available public database intended as a resource for research on the immune response to SARS-CoV-2. The material from the prospective study consisted of cDNA or gDNA derived from T cells, B-cell-depleted T cells, or PBMCs. The research as a whole found: The amount of clinical and demographic metadata varied by source and participant and was provided uncurated.

This clone occurred a few times. This clone's antigen is unknown. Base qualities are not recorded, but no much larger clone differs from it by a single base. TCRbeta CDR3 regions were amplified from genomic DNA by means of the immunoSEQ Assay, a bias-controlled multiplex PCR. The source study handled its data this way. The number of nucleated cells in each sample was estimated from the amplification of reference gene primers within the assay. To quantify the absolute abundance of each unique TCRbeta CDR3 rearrangement, sequence reads were collapsed and filtered. For each sample, productive Simpson clonality was calculated as the square root of Simpson's diversity index across productive rearrangements. This is the immuneACCESS table as TCRdb keeps it, with only in-frame sequences that have V and J called. A part of the clones is gone; compared with another copy, unresolved V genes explain less than half, and the rest is unexplained. That table supplies the V and J calls and clone size; D and trimming were determined from the DNA. Counted in this sample were roughly 40,000 clones; approximately 85% of them appeared once. The ten largest make up around 29% of the sample.

Each collaborating institution followed its own protocols to collect whole blood in K2EDTA tubes. For TCRbeta analysis, collaborator samples were shipped as frozen whole blood, as isolated PBMCs, or as DNA extracted from either sample type. Reading the germline V gene (reference sequence) gives CDR1 LGHDT and CDR2 YNNKEL. Trimmed from V: 4 bases; trimmed from J: 6 bases; junction bases lacking a gene match: 12. The CDR3 spans 17 residues, from the cysteine through the phenylalanine. Left in the record is the CDR3 DNA by itself, 51 bases read in frame from the first base. The V and J genes are TRBV3-1 (or the pseudogene TRBV3-2) and TRBJ2-1, and TRBD2 aligns with 10 junction nucleotides. The TCR originated in a woman older than 75 with acute or convalescent COVID-19. Input material: peripheral blood. The DNA sequence is TGTGCCAGCAGCCCGTTATTAGCGGGAGGATCCCCCAATGAGCAGTTCTTC. Translated, this gives CASSPLLAGGSPNEQFF.